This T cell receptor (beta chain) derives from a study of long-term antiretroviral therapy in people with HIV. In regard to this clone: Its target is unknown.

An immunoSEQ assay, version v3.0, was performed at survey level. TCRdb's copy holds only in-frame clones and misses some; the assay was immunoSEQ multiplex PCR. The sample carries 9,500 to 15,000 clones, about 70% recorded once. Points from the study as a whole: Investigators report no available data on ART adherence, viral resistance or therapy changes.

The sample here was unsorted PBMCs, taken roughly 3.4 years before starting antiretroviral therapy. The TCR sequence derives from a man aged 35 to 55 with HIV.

The CDR3 loop reads CASSLDPAGTGFEAFF. The CDR3, as DNA: TGTGCCAGCAGCTTGGACCCCGCCGGGACAGGGTTTGAAGCTTTCTTT. The genes are TRBV5-4 and TRBJ1-1; 9 positions match TRBD1. J was trimmed by 7 bases and V by 0 bases; bases with no gene match: 10. The CDR3 sequence is 16 residues long. CDR1 is SGHNT and CDR2 is YYREEE in the germline V gene (reference sequence).